What follows are 21 T cell receptor beta chains derived from one specimen sequenced in a study of shared clonotypes between healthy human individuals. Clones were read by immunoSEQ multiplex PCR, and TCRdb kept only the in-frame ones, dropping some. The sample has approximately 2,000,000 clones, 80% to 95% seen once. The sequenced sample was naive CD4+ T cells from PBMCs. Subset here: CD45RA+ positively selected. The receptor source for this set is a man between 18 and 35 years old in good health. Some clones in this sample may be carry-over from other donors' samples.

The chain uses TRBV6-6 and TRBJ2-1; no clear D gene. V was cut by 0 bases and J by 1 base, with 10 bases left in between. CDR3 length equals 16 residues. Germline V gene data show CDR1 as MNHNY and CDR2 as SVGAGI (reference sequence). CDR3 sequence reads: CASSYSGALSYNEQFF. Here the CDR3 DNA reads TGTGCCAGCAGTTACTCCGGTGCCCTTTCCTACAATGAGCAGTTCTTC.

CDR3 nucleotides: TGTGCCAGCAGTTTTCAGTTCTCGAGGGAGCAGTACTTC. Translated, it gives CASSFQFSREQYF. The V and J genes are TRBV27 and TRBJ2-7; D is unclear. The CDR3 sequence is 13 residues long. The germline V and J ends were trimmed by 3 bases and 7 bases, with 13 bases remaining between them. The germline gives CDR1 MNHEY, CDR2 SMNVEV (reference sequence).

The sample holds a few counts of this clone. The chain uses TRBV19 and TRBJ1-2; TRBD1 matches 9 bases. Germline loops: CDR1 LNHDA, CDR2 SQIVND (reference sequence). V was clipped by 5 bases and J by 11 bases; unmatched bases: 6. This CDR3 has 12 amino acids. This CDR3 reads CASSPGQGSYTF. CDR3 nucleotide sequence: TGTGCCAGTAGTCCCGGACAGGGGAGTTACACCTTC.

This chain uses TRBV19 with TRBJ1-5, with a possible D match to TRBD1 (5 bases). This CDR3 is 14 amino acids long. Germline V CDR1 and CDR2: LNHDA, SQIVND (reference sequence). V lost 6 bases and J lost 3, with 12 bases in between. CDR3: CASRGQASNQPQHF. DNA for the CDR3: TGTGCCAGTAGGGGGCAGGCGTCCAATCAGCCCCAGCATTTT.

This chain joins TRBV29-1 and TRBJ2-3; a possible D gene is TRBD1 (6 bases). Germline-derived CDR1 and CDR2 are SQVTM and ANQGSEA. The CDR3 consists of 14 residues. Trimming removed 8 bases from V and 0 bases from J, with 15 bases in between. CDR3 loop: CSLQGYQSTDTQYF. DNA for the CDR3: TGCAGCCTACAGGGATACCAGAGCACAGATACGCAGTATTTT.

The rearrangement uses TRBV28 and TRBJ1-5; D is uncertain. CDR3 length: 16 residues. Per the germline V gene, CDR1 is MDHEN and CDR2 is SYDVKM. V gave up 3 bases and J gave up 0 bases, with 12 bases separating them. CDR3 loop: CASSFRADYSNQPQHF. The CDR3, as DNA: TGTGCCAGCAGTTTTCGGGCAGACTATAGCAATCAGCCCCAGCATTTT. Together with reference TRBV28 and TRBJ1-5, the CDR3 gives the full variable domain: DVKVTQSSRYLVKRTGEKVFLECVQDMDHENMFWYRQDPGLGLRLIYFSYDVKMKEKGDIPEGYSVSREKKERFSLILESASTNQTSMYLCASSFRADYSNQPQHFGDGTRLSIL.

With respect to this clone: Other DNA variants within this sample encode the same CDR3. The V and J genes are TRBV20-1 and TRBJ2-1, with no clear D. The CDR3 covers 10 residues. The germline V gene has CDR1 DFQATT and CDR2 SNEGSKA (reference sequence). V was cut by 6 bases and J by 8 bases, with 8 bases left in between. This CDR3 is CSARKDEQFF. The CDR3 coding sequence is TGCAGTGCGAGAAAGGATGAGCAGTTCTTC.

V gene TRBV6-5 combines with J gene TRBJ2-3; D may match TRBD1 or TRBD2 (5 bases each). The V gene lost 8 bases and the J gene lost 5 bases, with 14 bases spanning the gap. The CDR3 covers 13 residues. CDR1 is MNHEY and CDR2 is SVGAGI in the germline V gene. For the CDR3, the DNA is TGTGCCAGCCCCTTCGTTGGGGGAGATACGCAGTATTTT. It yields the protein CASPFVGGDTQYF.

Of note for this clone: The identical CDR3 is also encoded by other nucleotide sequences in the sample. V usage is TRBV5-1 and J usage is TRBJ1-1; TRBD1 is a possible D gene (5 bases). The V end lost 2 bases, the J end lost 5 bases, and 10 bases lay between the germline ends. The CDR3 runs to 13 residues. From germline, CDR1 is SGHRS and CDR2 YFSETQ. The CDR3, as DNA: TGCGCCAGCAGCTTCCAGGGAGGGACTGAAGCTTTCTTT. Its translation: CASSFQGGTEAFF.

The J gene is TRBJ1-2, the V gene TRBV19; D not certain. The germline V gene encodes CDR1 LNHDA and CDR2 SQIVND (reference sequence). The CDR3 totals 14 residues. The V end was cut by 5 bases, the J end by 4 bases, with 14 bases between. The CDR3 loop reads CASSSRGRGYGYTF. The CDR3 coding sequence is TGTGCCAGTAGTTCCCGTGGGCGTGGCTATGGCTACACCTTC. Drawing the rest from reference TRBV19 and TRBJ1-2, the complete variable domain is DGGITQSPKYLFRKEGQNVTLSCEQNLNHDAMYWYRQDPGQGLRLIYYSQIVNDFQKGDIAEGYSVSREKKESFPLTVTSAQKNPTAFYLCASSSRGRGYGYTFGSGTRLTVV.

This chain uses TRBV6-5 with TRBJ1-6; D unresolved. CDR1 is MNHEY, CDR2 SVGAGI, per germline. This CDR3 contains 16 residues. Trimming shortened V by 4 bases and J by 4 bases, and 14 bases separated the two germline ends. The CDR3 region is CASSSSGLLYNSPLHF. The CDR3 bases are TGTGCCAGCAGTTCCTCAGGACTGCTGTATAATTCACCCCTCCACTTT.

V gene TRBV7-2 combines with J gene TRBJ1-2; TRBD1 agrees at 11 bases. This CDR3 spans 14 amino acids. Germline CDR1 reads SGHTA; CDR2 reads FQGNSA. The ends lost 4 bases at V and 7 bases at J; junction bases unmatched: 5. DNA for the CDR3: TGTGCCAGCAGCTCGGACAGGGGGCTTCTTGGCTACACCTTC. Translating gives CASSSDRGLLGYTF.

V and J are TRBV28 and TRBJ2-2; 10 nucleotides line up with TRBD2. Germline CDR1 MDHEN, CDR2 SYDVKM. J gave up 6 bases and V 9 bases, and 4 bases lay outside the gene matches. The length of the CDR3 is 13 residues. CDR3 sequence: CASFGTSAGELFF. The CDR3 region has the DNA TGTGCCAGTTTTGGGACTAGCGCCGGGGAGCTGTTTTTT.

This clone came up once. The chain employs TRBV19 and TRBJ2-1; 14 nucleotides line up with TRBD2. CDR1 and CDR2 (germline): LNHDA, SQIVND (reference sequence). The ends lost 9 bases at V and 7 bases at J; junction bases unmatched: 11. This CDR3 is 16 amino acids long. As DNA, the CDR3 is TGTGCCAGCCTGGCCCCCGGGACTAGCGGGAGAAATGAGCAGTTCTTC. Its protein is CASLAPGTSGRNEQFF. Complete variable domain (other parts from reference TRBV19 and TRBJ2-1): DGGITQSPKYLFRKEGQNVTLSCEQNLNHDAMYWYRQDPGQGLRLIYYSQIVNDFQKGDIAEGYSVSREKKESFPLTVTSAQKNPTAFYLCASLAPGTSGRNEQFFGPGTRLTVL.

The V and J genes are TRBV4-2 and TRBJ2-7; D is undetermined. CDR1 is LGHNA and CDR2 is YNFKEQ in the germline V gene. Between the trimmed V and J ends, which lost 3 bases and 2 bases, there was a span of 20 bases. This CDR3 comprises 17 residues. CDR3 DNA sequence: TGTGCCAGCAGCCATTCCCTGCGGTCCACTGCCACCTACGAGCAGTACTTC. This gives the protein CASSHSLRSTATYEQYF.

The chain combines TRBV5-1 with TRBJ2-2; TRBD1 aligns across 7 bases. V gave up 2 bases and J gave up 1 base; unmatched junction bases: 5. This CDR3 comprises 16 residues. Germline-derived CDR1 and CDR2 are SGHRS and YFSETQ. The CDR3 coding sequence is TGCGCCAGCAGCTTAGAACAGGGGATGAACACCGGGGAGCTGTTTTTT. Residues: CASSLEQGMNTGELFF.

V is TRBV19 and J is TRBJ2-7, with D tentatively TRBD2 (5 bases). This CDR3 region has 16 residues. Germline values: CDR1 LNHDA, CDR2 SQIVND (reference sequence). Trimming took 6 bases from V and 1 from J, leaving 19 bases between them. The DNA of the CDR3 is TGTGCCAGTAGCCCCGGGCGCGGGTCCAGATCCTACGAGCAGTACTTC. Its translation: CASSPGRGSRSYEQYF. Combining the CDR3 with reference TRBV19 and TRBJ2-7 gives the whole variable domain DGGITQSPKYLFRKEGQNVTLSCEQNLNHDAMYWYRQDPGQGLRLIYYSQIVNDFQKGDIAEGYSVSREKKESFPLTVTSAQKNPTAFYLCASSPGRGSRSYEQYFGPGTRLTVT.

This chain uses TRBV4-1 with TRBJ2-1; 7 bases line up with TRBD2. Unmatched junction bases numbered 9, after V lost 1 base and J lost 6 bases. CDR3 length: 16 amino acids. In germline, CDR1 is MGHRA, CDR2 YSYEKL. CDR3: CASSQAWLAEINEQFF. The CDR3 region has the DNA TGCGCCAGCAGCCAAGCTTGGCTAGCGGAAATCAATGAGCAGTTCTTC.

J is TRBJ2-2 and V is TRBV4-2; 8 bases match TRBD2. The germline V gene encodes CDR1 LGHNA and CDR2 YNFKEQ. V lost 6 bases and J lost 3; bases outside the gene matches: 9. This CDR3 has 16 amino acids. The CDR3 loop is CASRLQAGVDTGELFF. CDR3 nucleotides: TGTGCCAGCAGGCTCCAAGCGGGAGTAGACACCGGGGAGCTGTTTTTT.

This clone was seen a few times. The chain joins TRBV20-1 to TRBJ2-5, with 7 bases identical to TRBD2. Germline V gene lookup returns CDR1 DFQATT and CDR2 SNEGSKA (reference sequence). This CDR3 spans 11 amino acids. J lost 7 bases, V lost 3 bases, and 2 bases had no gene match. CDR3 coding DNA: TGCAGTGCTAGGGGGGAGGGGACCCAGTACTTC. This sequence encodes CSARGEGTQYF.

This clone was detected only once. The V gene is TRBV5-1, the J gene TRBJ2-4, with a weak D call TRBD1 (6 bases). The CDR3 has 14 residues. Trimming cost V 3 bases and J 8 bases, with 15 bases left between them. Germline lookup yields CDR1 SGHRS and CDR2 YFSETQ. The CDR3 here is CASSSGTPLDIQYF. CDR3 bases: TGCGCCAGCAGCTCCGGGACACCCCTGGACATTCAGTACTTC.